These 4 T cell receptor beta chains originate from one sample sequenced in a study of control samples from healthy donors and cancer patients. Produced via immunoSEQ multiplex PCR; TCRdb's table is partial and in-frame only. The sample holds about 86,000 clones, about 89% seen once. Sequences were obtained from PBMCs. The origin of the receptors is a woman aged 50 to 60 with colorectal cancer.

The V and J genes are TRBV7-9 and TRBJ2-3; D gene ambiguous. Germline V lookup: CDR1 SEHNR, CDR2 FQNEAQ (reference sequence). There are 14 residues in the CDR3. V was cut by 2 bases and J by 2 bases, with 8 bases left in between. For the CDR3, the DNA is TGTGCCAGCAGCTTAATGGCAGACACAGATACGCAGTATTTT. This sequence encodes CASSLMADTDTQYF. The entire variable domain, with the rest obtained from reference TRBV7-9 and TRBJ2-3, is as follows: DTGVSQNPRHKITKRGQNVTFRCDPISEHNRLYWYRQTLGQGPEFLTYFQNEAQLEKSRLLSDRFSAERPKGSFSTLEIQRTEQGDSAMYLCASSLMADTDTQYFGPGTRLTVL.

V is TRBV28 and J is TRBJ2-7; D possibly corresponds to TRBD1 (5 bases). The germline V and J ends were trimmed by 8 bases and 10 bases, with 12 bases remaining between them. Germline lookup yields CDR1 MDHEN and CDR2 SYDVKM. CDR3 length: 10 amino acids. CDR3 sequence: CASGAGPQYV. The CDR3 region has the DNA TGTGCCAGCGGGGCAGGGCCACAGTACGTC.

The chain employs TRBV9 and TRBJ2-3, with 14 bases matching TRBD2. Germline loops: CDR1 SGDLS, CDR2 YYNGEE. The CDR3 length is 13 residues. The ends lost 2 bases at V and 15 bases at J; junction bases unmatched: 5. The CDR3 coding sequence is TGTGCCAGCAGCGTCGGGACTAGCGGGGGACCCTATTTT. Its protein product is CASSVGTSGGPYF.

This clone was counted between two and nine times. J is TRBJ2-2 and V is TRBV18; TRBD1 might be the D (5 bases). The CDR3 runs 15 residues. Trimming cost V 1 base and J 8 bases, with 14 bases left between them. Germline V lookup: CDR1 KGHSH, CDR2 LQKENI. CDR3 residues: CASSPQPGNEGELFF. CDR3 DNA sequence: TGTGCCAGCTCACCACAACCAGGGAATGAGGGGGAGCTGTTTTTT.